Here is one T cell receptor beta chain with its context. Antigen specificity is unknown. Healthy bone marrow donors made up the donor group. When sampled, the donors appeared nominally healthy, though they likely had unrecorded immune exposures. The sample originates from a study of cytomegalovirus exposure and HLA in healthy donors. Study-wide findings and caveats: Analyses of presence and absence presupposed an approximately uniform sequencing depth across donors.

Use of 60 Vbeta and 13 Jbeta primers characterized the PCR. TCRdb keeps only in-frame clones here, not all; method: immunoSEQ multiplex PCR. The sample lists approximately 190,000 clones, approximately 80% occurring once. The germline V gene encodes CDR1 SGHNT and CDR2 YYREEE (reference sequence). Trimming pared 4 bases from V and 2 bases from J, leaving 18 bases between. The CDR3 has 16 residues. The V gene is TRBV5-4, the J gene TRBJ2-5; D possibly corresponds to TRBD2 (6 bases). The source material was PBMCs. This receptor was obtained from a man aged 40-50 years in good health and CMV-seropositive. The DNA of the CDR3 is TGTGCCAGCAGCACATTAGCGGAGATGGGTCAAGAGACCCAGTACTTC. Amino acids: CASSTLAEMGQETQYF.